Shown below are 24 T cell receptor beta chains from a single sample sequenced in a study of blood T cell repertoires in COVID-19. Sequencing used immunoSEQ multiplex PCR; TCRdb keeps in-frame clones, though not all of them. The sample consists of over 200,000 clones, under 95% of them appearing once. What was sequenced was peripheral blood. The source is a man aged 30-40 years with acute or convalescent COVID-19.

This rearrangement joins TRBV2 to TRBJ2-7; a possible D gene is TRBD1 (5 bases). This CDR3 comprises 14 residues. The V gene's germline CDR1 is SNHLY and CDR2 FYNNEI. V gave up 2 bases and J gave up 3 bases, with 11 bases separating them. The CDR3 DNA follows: TGTGCCAGCAGTGAAAGCCGGCAGGGCTACGAGCAGTACTTC. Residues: CASSESRQGYEQYF.

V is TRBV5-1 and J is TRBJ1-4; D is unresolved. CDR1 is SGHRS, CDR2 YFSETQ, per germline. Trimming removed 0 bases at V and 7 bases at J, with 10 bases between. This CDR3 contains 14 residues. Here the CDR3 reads CASSLGSGGEKLFF. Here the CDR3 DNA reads TGCGCCAGCAGCTTGGGGTCAGGAGGTGAAAAACTGTTTTTT.

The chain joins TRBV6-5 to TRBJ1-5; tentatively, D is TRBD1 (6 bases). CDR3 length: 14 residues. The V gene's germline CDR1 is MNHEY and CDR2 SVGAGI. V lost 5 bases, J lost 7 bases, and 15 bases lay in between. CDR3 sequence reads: CASSQTGPLQPQHF. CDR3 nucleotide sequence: TGTGCCAGCAGTCAGACAGGTCCGTTACAGCCCCAGCATTTT.

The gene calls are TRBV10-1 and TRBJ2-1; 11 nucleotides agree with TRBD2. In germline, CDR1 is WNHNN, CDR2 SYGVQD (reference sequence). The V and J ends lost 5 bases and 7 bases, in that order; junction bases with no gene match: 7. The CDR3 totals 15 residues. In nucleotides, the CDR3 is TGCGCCAGCAGTACCCTAGCGGGGGGATCAAATGAGCAGTTCTTC. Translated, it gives CASSTLAGGSNEQFF.

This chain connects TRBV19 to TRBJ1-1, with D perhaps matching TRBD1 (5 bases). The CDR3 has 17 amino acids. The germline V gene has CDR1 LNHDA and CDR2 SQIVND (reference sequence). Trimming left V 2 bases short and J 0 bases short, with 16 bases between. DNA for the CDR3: TGTGCCAGTAGTATATTTCAGGGCCGCATAATGAACACTGAAGCTTTCTTT. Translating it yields CASSIFQGRIMNTEAFF.

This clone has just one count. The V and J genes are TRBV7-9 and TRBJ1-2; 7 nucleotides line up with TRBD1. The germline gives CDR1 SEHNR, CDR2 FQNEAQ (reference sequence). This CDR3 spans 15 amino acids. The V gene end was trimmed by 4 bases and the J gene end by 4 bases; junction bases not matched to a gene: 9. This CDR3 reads CASSSTGQQAYGYTF. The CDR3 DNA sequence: TGTGCCAGCAGCTCCACGGGACAGCAAGCCTATGGCTACACCTTC.

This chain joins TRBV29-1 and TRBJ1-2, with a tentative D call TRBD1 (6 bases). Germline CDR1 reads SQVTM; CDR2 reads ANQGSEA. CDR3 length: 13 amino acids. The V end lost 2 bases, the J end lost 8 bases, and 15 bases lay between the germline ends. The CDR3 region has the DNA TGCAGCGTTGAAACCACAGGGTCGTACGGCTACACCTTC. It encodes CSVETTGSYGYTF.

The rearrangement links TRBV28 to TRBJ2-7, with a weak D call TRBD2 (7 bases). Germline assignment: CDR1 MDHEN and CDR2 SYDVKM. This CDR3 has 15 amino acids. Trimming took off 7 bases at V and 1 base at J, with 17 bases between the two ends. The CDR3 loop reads CASNLSGGQSYEQYF. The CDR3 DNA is TGTGCCAGCAACTTATCGGGAGGACAGTCCTACGAGCAGTACTTC.

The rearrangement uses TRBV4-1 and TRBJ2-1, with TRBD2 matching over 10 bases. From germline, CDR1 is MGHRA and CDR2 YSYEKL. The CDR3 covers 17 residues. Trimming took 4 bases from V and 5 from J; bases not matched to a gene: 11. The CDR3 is CASSLRTSGVTDNEQFF. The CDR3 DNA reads TGCGCCAGCAGCCTGCGGACTAGCGGTGTGACCGACAATGAGCAGTTCTTC.

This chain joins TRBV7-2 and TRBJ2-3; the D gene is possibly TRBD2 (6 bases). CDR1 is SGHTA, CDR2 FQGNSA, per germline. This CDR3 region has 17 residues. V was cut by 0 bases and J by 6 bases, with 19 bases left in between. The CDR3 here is CASSLASMGWEADTQYF. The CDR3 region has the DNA TGTGCCAGCAGCTTAGCGTCAATGGGCTGGGAGGCGGATACGCAGTATTTT.

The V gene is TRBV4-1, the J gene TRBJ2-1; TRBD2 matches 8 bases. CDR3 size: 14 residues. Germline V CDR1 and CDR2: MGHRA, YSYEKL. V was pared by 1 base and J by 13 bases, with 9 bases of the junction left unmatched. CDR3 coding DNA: TGCGCCAGCAGCCAAGCACAAACTAGCGGTGAACAGTTCTTC. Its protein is CASSQAQTSGEQFF.

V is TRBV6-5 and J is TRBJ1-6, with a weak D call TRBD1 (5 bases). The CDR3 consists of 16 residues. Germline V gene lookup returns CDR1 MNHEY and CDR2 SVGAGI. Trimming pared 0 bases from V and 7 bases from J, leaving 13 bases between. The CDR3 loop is CASSYSRMQGNSPLHF. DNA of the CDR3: TGTGCCAGCAGTTACTCTCGTATGCAGGGCAATTCACCCCTCCACTTT.

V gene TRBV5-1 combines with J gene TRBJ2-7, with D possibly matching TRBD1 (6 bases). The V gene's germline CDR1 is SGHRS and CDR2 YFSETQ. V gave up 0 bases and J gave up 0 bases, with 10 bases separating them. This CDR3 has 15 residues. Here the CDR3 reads CASSLGRGPSYEQYF. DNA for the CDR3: TGCGCCAGCAGCTTGGGCAGGGGCCCCTCCTACGAGCAGTACTTC.

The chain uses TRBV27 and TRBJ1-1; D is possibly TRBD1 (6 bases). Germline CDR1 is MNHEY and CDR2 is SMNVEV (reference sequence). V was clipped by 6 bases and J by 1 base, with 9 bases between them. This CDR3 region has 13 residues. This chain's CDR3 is CASSDRTNTEAFF. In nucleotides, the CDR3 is TGTGCCAGCAGCGACAGGACGAACACTGAAGCTTTCTTT.

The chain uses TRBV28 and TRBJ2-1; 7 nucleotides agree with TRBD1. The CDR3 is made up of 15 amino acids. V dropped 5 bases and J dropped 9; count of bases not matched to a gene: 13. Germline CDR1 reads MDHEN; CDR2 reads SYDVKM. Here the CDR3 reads CASSPPGQFTIEQFF. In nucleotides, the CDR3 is TGTGCCAGCAGTCCTCCGGGACAGTTTACAATTGAGCAGTTCTTC.

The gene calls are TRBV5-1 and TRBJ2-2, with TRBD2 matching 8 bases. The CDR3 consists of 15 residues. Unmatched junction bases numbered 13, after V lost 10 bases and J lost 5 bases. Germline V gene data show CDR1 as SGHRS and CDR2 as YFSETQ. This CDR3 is CACGQTSVGTGELFF. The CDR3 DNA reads TGCGCCTGCGGACAGACTAGCGTAGGGACCGGGGAGCTGTTTTTT.

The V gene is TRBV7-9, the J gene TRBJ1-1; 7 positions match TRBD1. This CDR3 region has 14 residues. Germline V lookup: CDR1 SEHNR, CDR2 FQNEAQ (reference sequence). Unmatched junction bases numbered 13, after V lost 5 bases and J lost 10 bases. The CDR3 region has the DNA TGTGCCAGCAGCCCCCAAGATTGGGCAGGGGGAGCTTTCTTT. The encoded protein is CASSPQDWAGGAFF.

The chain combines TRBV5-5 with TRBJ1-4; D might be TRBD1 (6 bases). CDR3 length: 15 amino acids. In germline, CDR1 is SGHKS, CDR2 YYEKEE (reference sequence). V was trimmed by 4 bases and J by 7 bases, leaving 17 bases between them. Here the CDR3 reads CASSLLTGGGEKLFF. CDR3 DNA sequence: TGTGCCAGCAGCCTACTTACGGGGGGCGGTGAAAAACTGTTTTTT.

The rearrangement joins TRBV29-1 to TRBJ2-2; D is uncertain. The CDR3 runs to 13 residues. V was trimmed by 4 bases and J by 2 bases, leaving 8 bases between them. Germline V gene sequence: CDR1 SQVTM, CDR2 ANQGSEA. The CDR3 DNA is TGCAGCGTTGGAGGAAGTAACACCGGGGAGCTGTTTTTT. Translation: CSVGGSNTGELFF.

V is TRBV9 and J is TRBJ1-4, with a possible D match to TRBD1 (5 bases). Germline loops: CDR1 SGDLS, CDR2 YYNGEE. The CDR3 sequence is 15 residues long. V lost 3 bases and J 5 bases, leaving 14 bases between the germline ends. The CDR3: CASSAMVGRNEKLFF. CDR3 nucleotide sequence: TGTGCCAGCAGCGCAATGGTGGGGCGCAATGAAAAACTGTTTTTT.

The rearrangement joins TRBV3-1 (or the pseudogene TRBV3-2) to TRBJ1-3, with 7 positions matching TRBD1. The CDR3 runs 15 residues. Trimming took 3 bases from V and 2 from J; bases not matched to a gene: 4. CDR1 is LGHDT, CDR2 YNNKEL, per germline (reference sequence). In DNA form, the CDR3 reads TGTGCCAGCAGCCAGGACAGGTCCACTGGAAACACCATATATTTT. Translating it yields CASSQDRSTGNTIYF.

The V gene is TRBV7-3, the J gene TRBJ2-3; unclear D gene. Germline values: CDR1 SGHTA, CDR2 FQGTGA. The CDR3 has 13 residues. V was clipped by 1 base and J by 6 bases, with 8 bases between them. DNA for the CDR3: TGTGCCAGCAGCTTAATATCCCAGGATACGCAGTATTTT. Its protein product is CASSLISQDTQYF.

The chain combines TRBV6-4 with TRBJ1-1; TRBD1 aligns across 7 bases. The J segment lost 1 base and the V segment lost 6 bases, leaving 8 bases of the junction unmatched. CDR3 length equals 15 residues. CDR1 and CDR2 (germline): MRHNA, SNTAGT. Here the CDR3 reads CASRITGAANTEAFF. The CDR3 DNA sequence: TGTGCCAGCAGAATAACAGGGGCGGCGAACACTGAAGCTTTCTTT.

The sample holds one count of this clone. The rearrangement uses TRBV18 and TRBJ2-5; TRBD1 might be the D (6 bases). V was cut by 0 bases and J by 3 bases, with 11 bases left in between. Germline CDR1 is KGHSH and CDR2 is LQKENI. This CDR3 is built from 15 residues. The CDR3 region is CASSPPGYREETQYF. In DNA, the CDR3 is TGTGCCAGCTCACCACCGGGCTACAGGGAAGAGACCCAGTACTTC.